This record concerns one TCR beta chain sequence. Its binding antigen is unknown. Qualities for individual bases were not recorded, and no much larger clone is one base off. This entry belongs to a study of cytomegalovirus exposure and HLA in healthy donors (dated by TCRdb to the late 2010s). Study-wide context: In an earlier analysis of 587 of the donors, around 300 Gb of sequence data and some 120 million unique TCR beta sequences from 150 million to 200 million T cells were reported. Rather than drawing on any new phenotypic data, the later analysis identified candidate immune exposures from TCR beta sequences and the way those sequences occurred across donors. An early release that covered several hundred HLA-typed donors contained approximately 300 gigabases of sequencing data and tens of millions of unique TCR sequences. To decide whether each TCR beta V gene segment behaved as functional or pseudogenic, an earlier analysis of some 600 of the donors relied on high-throughput TCR beta sequencing. Several DR-DQ haplotypes were handled as single units for association and clustering, since linkage in the cohort was strong. Using immunosequencing, the study profiled T cell repertoires from 550 to 750 subjects and related those repertoires to cytomegalovirus serostatus. A later genetic analysis used genome-wide SNP genotypes for about 60% of the roughly 700 donors, treating that subset as a discovery cohort. HLA typing covered class I and class II loci at four-digit resolution. To predict cytomegalovirus infection status, the study brought together high-throughput TCR immunosequencing, statistical association of individual TCRs with disease status, and machine learning. On average, roughly 240,000 unique TCR beta nucleotide sequences were sequenced per donor among some 420 genotyped donors of the cohort, with around 19% of those sequences being non-productive. The study aimed to test whether signatures of past pathogen exposure could be identified by cataloging public T cell receptors. Besides the first cohort of under 700 subjects, a separate validation cohort made up of 90 to 150 different subjects was used. A later analysis re-analyzed previously published TCR beta repertoires from roughly 690 donors and added high-resolution HLA genotyping to study TCR occurrence patterns. All discovery cohort repertoires had been generated on a single sequencing platform. Among the roughly 400 genotyped donors, 75% to 90% belonged to the genetic ancestry cluster associated with self-reported Caucasian donors. Donor age, sex, ethnicity and CMV serostatus were compiled together with the repertoire data. The number of donors typed differed by locus, with about 629-640 for A, B, C, DRB1 and DQB1, around 500 for DQA1, about 610 for DPA1, and under 490 for DPB1.

Receptor libraries were prepared by the immunoSEQ multiplex PCR assay. For the multiplex PCR, a mixture combining 60 forward primers for TCR Vbeta segments and 13 reverse primers for TCR Jbeta segments was used. Amplification of the CDR3 region of rearranged TCR beta genes was performed with a multiplex PCR assay on genomic DNA. The amplified TCR beta libraries were sequenced on the Illumina HiSeq System as 87-base-pair reads. In the source study's methods: A later analysis tallied roughly 78 million unique TCR beta chains across the 666 repertoires, and around 10 million of those chains were shared by two or more donors. A nearest-neighbor algorithm error-corrected the raw reads and collapsed the reads into unique sequences, merging closely related sequences to remove PCR and sequencing errors. V, D and J gene segments were assigned by aligning CDR3 sequences to IMGT reference sequences. For a sequence to be retained, a match of at least six nucleotides was required to both a V gene segment and a J gene segment. A rearrangement counted as productive if the CDR3 had no stop codons and remained in frame with V and J, and every other rearrangement counted as non-productive. Following IMGT convention, CDR3 was defined as the stretch from the second conserved V-encoded cysteine to the conserved J-encoded phenylalanine. The earlier analysis of some 600 of the donors excluded sequences that lacked an unambiguous match to a single V gene segment. In an earlier analysis of several hundred of the donors, V segments were called functional above 56.7% productive rearrangements and were called segregating when the between-donor standard deviation exceeded 5%. A statistical classification framework was developed to diagnose cytomegalovirus status using the catalog of TCR beta chain sequences. V and J gene assignment, in a later analysis, came from comparing TCR nucleotide sequences with IMGT/GENE-DB human TR gene sequences. In a later analysis, CDR3 sequences and most-parsimonious VDJ recombination scenarios were assigned using the TCRdist pipeline. A later analysis defined each TCR beta chain by its CDR3 amino acid sequence plus V-gene family, and excluded reads lacking a unique V-gene family. In a later analysis, 550 to 650 highly shared, low-generation-probability nucleotide sequences were removed to address suspected cross-contamination and a sequencing artifact. In a later analysis, a clonal expansion index was calculated for each public chain from normalized within-repertoire ranks of inferred template counts. A later analysis computed generation probabilities with a VDJ recombination model fitted to out-of-frame rearrangements, and checked the results against IGoR. In a later analysis, TCR-TCR, TCR-HLA and TCR-CMV co-occurrence was scored with hypergeometric tests, and a repertoire-size bias correction was applied to TCR pairs. A later analysis estimated false discovery rates by permuting HLA or CMV assignments 20 times. In a later analysis, co-occurring TCRs were grouped using DBSCAN, and TCRdist sequence similarity was added for clustering within HLA-allele-positive subsets. Repertoires with fewer than 30,000 or more than 120,000 public chains were left out of co-occurrence clustering, as were a handful of repertoires with anomalous nucleotide sharing. The source is immuneACCESS, and TCRdb retained only in-frame sequences with V and J called. Part of the clones is not carried over; for the studies checked, unresolved V genes explain less than half of this, and the remainder is unexplained. V, J and clone size derive from that table, while D and trimming were established from the DNA sequence. The sample yields 150,000 to 200,000 clones; 80% were counted once. The ten largest clones capture about 1.1% of the sample.

In total, 666 healthy bone marrow donors made up the cohort. All cohort members were sampled while nominally healthy, although unrecorded immune exposures were likely present. The donor was CMV seronegative and belonged to the group of 320 or so seronegative cohort members. Each donor provided a peripheral blood sample, and peripheral blood mononuclear cells were used for TCR beta sequencing. Genomic DNA was extracted from the blood cell samples with the Qiagen DNeasy Blood Extraction Kit. Via the germline V gene (reference sequence), CDR1 is MNHNY and CDR2 SVGAGI. From the cysteine up to the phenylalanine, the CDR3 has a length of 15 residues. The kept DNA is CDR3 alone, 45 bases in frame from the first base. The junction shows trimming of 7 bases on V and 9 bases on J, and the gene matches do not reach 15 bases of it. Here is what the overall study found, with its caveats: Linkage disequilibrium might explain the correlated functional status among segregating V segments, but an unknown experimental factor could not be ruled out. Three of the identified cytomegalovirus-associated TCR beta chains were confirmed in vitro to be specific for cytomegalovirus antigens. In a later analysis, several top co-occurrence clusters were reported to appear linked to parvovirus B19, influenza, CMV and Epstein-Barr virus. According to the authors, the approach could potentially be generalized to other disease states and immunological phenotypes. In both the original and validation cohorts, the classifier was reported to diagnose cytomegalovirus status with high specificity and sensitivity. According to a later analysis, TCR association rates differed among HLA loci, with DRB1 alleles showing the most associated TCRs and HLA-C alleles showing the fewest. Assigning TCR associations to individual alleles was difficult when HLA alleles, especially DR and DQ, strongly co-occurred. An earlier analysis of approximately 540 of the donors showed that most TCR beta V segments appeared in productive rearrangements either about 87% or about 30% of the time, which broadly matched IMGT annotations. The cohort was sequenced for TCR beta chains only, and without alpha or paired-chain data the features that could be detected were limited. Immune exposure information for the cohort was limited to CMV serostatus. The study gave a list of 150 to 200 TCR beta chains associated with cytomegalovirus. A later analysis found that most CMV-associated TCR beta chains appeared HLA-restricted, with HLA associations seemingly driven largely by CMV exposure. Compared with equally common non-associated chains, HLA-associated TCR beta chains in a later analysis were more clonally expanded and had lower generation probabilities. Over 15 rarely observed V segments, including chromosome 9 orphons, were excluded from the earlier analysis of about 610 of the donors because counts were too low. Because the 87-base-pair reads could not distinguish some IMGT-functional V segments, including TRBV6-2 and TRBV6-3, those segments were excluded. HLA typing was unavailable for some donors at each locus, so association tests used only the typed subset. Roughly uniform sequencing depth across donors was assumed in presence/absence analyses, although this assumption may not hold. A later genetic analysis associated a missense DCLRE1C variant with V-gene and J-gene trimming of TCR beta chains, and an independent cohort replicated the association. Compared with the roughly 670-donor mean, donors in an Asian-associated ancestry cluster had fewer N-insertions in productive TCRs, according to a later genetic analysis. At a false discovery rate of 0.05, a later analysis linked approximately 18,000 TCR beta sequences to specific HLA alleles. A cluster of highly shared sequence variants was judged likely to be a technical artifact of the sequencing pipeline. Across donors, most TCR sequences were observed very rarely, whereas some public TCRs were present in many individuals. A further reported finding was that TCR beta sequences accurately predicted the HLA-A and HLA-B alleles for most subjects in the first cohort.

The sequence joins TRBV6-6 to TRBJ2-1; TRBD2 aligns with 7 central bases. Source material: PBMCs. This clonotype was obtained from a woman aged 35 to 49 in good health and CMV-seronegative. The DNA reads TGTGCCAGCACCTCTTTAGGACTAGGGTTGTCTGAGCAGTTCTTC. The translation is CASTSLGLGLSEQFF.